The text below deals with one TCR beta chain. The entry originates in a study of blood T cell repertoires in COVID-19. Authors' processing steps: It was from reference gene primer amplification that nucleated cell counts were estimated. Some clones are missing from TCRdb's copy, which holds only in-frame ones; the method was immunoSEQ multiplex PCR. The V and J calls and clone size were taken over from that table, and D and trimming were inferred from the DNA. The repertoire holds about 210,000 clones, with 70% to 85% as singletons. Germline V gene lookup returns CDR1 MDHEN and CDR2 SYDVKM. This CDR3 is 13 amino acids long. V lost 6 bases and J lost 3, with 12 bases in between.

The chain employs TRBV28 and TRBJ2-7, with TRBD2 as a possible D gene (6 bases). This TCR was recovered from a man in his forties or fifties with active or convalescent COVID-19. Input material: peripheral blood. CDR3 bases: TGTGCCAGCAGGGAACAGGAGGGCTACGAGCAGTACTTC. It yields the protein CASREQEGYEQYF.